This entry lists 11 T cell receptor beta chains sequenced from one sample in a study of T cells in tuberculosis. Sequenced by immunoSEQ multiplex PCR; TCRdb stores in-frame clones only, minus some. This repertoire shows 40,000 to 50,000 clones, 95% found once; its top ten account for around 3.5%. The source material was PBMCs. The receptor set was obtained from a donor aged 10-30 years with latent tuberculosis or without tuberculosis infection.

The chain recombines TRBV9 with TRBJ2-7; D may be TRBD1 (5 bases). CDR1 and CDR2 from the germline V gene are SGDLS and YYNGEE. The length of the CDR3 is 11 residues. V shed 3 bases and J shed 10 bases, with 11 bases lying between them. The CDR3 DNA is TGTGCCAGCAGCGGCACAGGTCCTCAGTACTTC. It codes for CASSGTGPQYF. Using reference TRBV9 and TRBJ2-7 for the parts outside the CDR3, the full variable domain is DSGVTQTPKHLITATGQRVTLRCSPRSGDLSVYWYQQSLDQGLQFLIQYYNGEERAKGNILERFSAQQFPDLHSELNLSSLELGDSALYFCASSGTGPQYFGPGTRLTVT.

V usage is TRBV18 and J usage is TRBJ2-7; TRBD2 aligns across 9 bases. CDR3 length: 16 amino acids. Germline assignment: CDR1 KGHSH and CDR2 LQKENI. V lost 3 bases to trimming and J lost 4 bases; unmatched junction nucleotides: 10. In DNA, the CDR3 is TGTGCCAGCTCACCTTTATCGCGGGGGGGCCGGTACGAGCAGTACTTC. Its protein product is CASSPLSRGGRYEQYF.

The chain joins TRBV6-1 to TRBJ1-5; a weak D match, TRBD1 (5 bases). V lost 3 bases and J 6 bases, leaving 9 bases between the germline ends. This CDR3 is built from 13 residues. Germline V gene sequence: CDR1 MNHNS, CDR2 SASEGT. In DNA form, the CDR3 reads TGTGCCAGCAGTGACAGGGAGGGTCAGCCCCAGCATTTT. Protein product: CASSDREGQPQHF.

The V and J genes are TRBV9 and TRBJ1-6; tentative D call: TRBD1 (6 bases). Germline V gene lookup returns CDR1 SGDLS and CDR2 YYNGEE. The length of the CDR3 is 18 residues. The ends were cut back, 2 bases at V and 0 bases at J, with 15 bases in the middle. CDR3 sequence (DNA): TGTGCCAGCAGCGTTTGTGGGACATCTAGCTCCTATAATTCACCCCTCCACTTT. Translation gives CASSVCGTSSSYNSPLHF.

The gene calls are TRBV7-8 and TRBJ1-5; D remains unclear. Germline assignment: CDR1 SGHVS and CDR2 FQNEAQ. The V end lost 5 bases, the J end lost 4 bases, and 21 bases lay between the germline ends. The CDR3 is 17 amino acids. CDR3 coding DNA: TGTGCCAGCAGCCCGTGGGCAAGGCACCGGGAAAATCAGCCCCAGCATTTT. This sequence encodes CASSPWARHRENQPQHF.

The rearrangement links TRBV4-1 to TRBJ2-2; TRBD1 aligns across 9 bases. Germline V gene lookup returns CDR1 MGHRA and CDR2 YSYEKL. With V trimmed by 4 bases and J by 3 bases, 9 bases remained unmatched. The CDR3 consists of 17 residues. The CDR3 DNA sequence: TGCGCCAGCAGCCTGCGGGACAGGGTATTCGACACCGGGGAGCTGTTTTTT. This translates into CASSLRDRVFDTGELFF.

CDR3 residues: CASSLGELGQTNTEAFF. DNA of the CDR3: TGTGCCAGCAGCTTGGGAGAGCTGGGACAGACGAACACTGAAGCTTTCTTT. The chain has TRBV5-4 and TRBJ1-1; TRBD1 matches 7 bases. CDR3 length equals 17 residues. Germline V gene data show CDR1 as SGHNT and CDR2 as YYREEE (reference sequence). With 0 bases clipped from V and 1 base from J, the junction kept 9 bases outside the gene matches.

The chain combines TRBV6-4 with TRBJ2-1; the match to TRBD2 covers 16 bases. There are 19 residues in the CDR3. V was pared by 6 bases and J by 4 bases, with 12 bases of the junction left unmatched. CDR1 MRHNA and CDR2 SNTAGT come from the germline V gene. This CDR3 reads CASSLTGTSGGAKYNEQFF. CDR3 coding DNA: TGTGCCAGCAGCTTAACCGGGACTAGCGGGGGGGCGAAGTACAATGAGCAGTTCTTC.

The chain has TRBV7-9 and TRBJ1-2; no definite D call. CDR3 length: 12 residues. Germline-derived CDR1 and CDR2 are SEHNR and FQNEAQ (reference sequence). Trimming left V 5 bases short and J 10 bases short, with 14 bases between. CDR3 residues: CASSPDSVAYTF. The CDR3 DNA reads TGTGCCAGCAGCCCTGACTCCGTGGCCTACACCTTC.

This chain joins TRBV7-6 and TRBJ2-1; 16 nucleotides agree with TRBD2. Looked up from germline, CDR1 is SGHVS and CDR2 is FNYEAQ. The CDR3 totals 22 residues. The V gene end was trimmed by 5 bases and the J gene end by 9 bases; junction bases not matched to a gene: 25. CDR3: CASSPAFNKGGTSGGAFSEQFF. The CDR3 DNA reads TGTGCCAGCAGCCCGGCCTTCAATAAAGGAGGGACTAGCGGGGGGGCCTTCAGTGAGCAGTTCTTC.

This chain links TRBV7-8 with TRBJ1-2, with a tentative D call TRBD1 (5 bases). V lost 2 bases to trimming and J lost 4 bases, with 14 bases between them. The CDR3 has 15 amino acids. The V gene's germline CDR1 is SGHVS and CDR2 FQNEAQ. CDR3 protein: CASSLSGDGLYGYTF. CDR3 in DNA: TGTGCCAGCAGCTTATCGGGGGATGGGCTCTATGGCTACACCTTC.